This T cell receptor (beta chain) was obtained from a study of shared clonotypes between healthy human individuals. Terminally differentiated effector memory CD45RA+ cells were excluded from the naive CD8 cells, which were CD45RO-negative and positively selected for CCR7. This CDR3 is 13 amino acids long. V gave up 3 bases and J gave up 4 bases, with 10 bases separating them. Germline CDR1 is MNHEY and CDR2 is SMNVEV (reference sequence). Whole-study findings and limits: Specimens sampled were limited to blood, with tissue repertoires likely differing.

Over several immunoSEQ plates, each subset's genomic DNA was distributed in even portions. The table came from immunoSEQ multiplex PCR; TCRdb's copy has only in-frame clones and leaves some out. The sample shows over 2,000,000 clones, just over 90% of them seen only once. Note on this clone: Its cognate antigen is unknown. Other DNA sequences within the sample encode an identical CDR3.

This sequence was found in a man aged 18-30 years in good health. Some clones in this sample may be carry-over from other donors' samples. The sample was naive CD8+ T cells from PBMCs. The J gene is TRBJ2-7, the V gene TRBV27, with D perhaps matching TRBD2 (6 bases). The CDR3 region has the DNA TGTGCCAGCAGTTTCCCGGGAGCGTACGAGCAGTACTTC. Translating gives CASSFPGAYEQYF.